These 7 T cell receptor beta chains were all obtained from the same sample, sequenced in a study of cytomegalovirus exposure and HLA in healthy donors. PCR involved 60 Vbeta and 13 Jbeta primers. Some clones are missing from TCRdb's copy, which holds only in-frame ones; the method was immunoSEQ multiplex PCR. The table shows 65,000 to 100,000 clones, with approximately 83% occurring only once. The sample was PBMCs. These receptors came from a man between 40 and 49 years old in good health and CMV-seronegative.

The chain carries TRBV11-3 and TRBJ1-6; tentative D call: TRBD1 (6 bases). V was trimmed by 3 bases and J by 9 bases, leaving 15 bases between them. Germline CDR1 reads SGHNT; CDR2 reads YENEEA. The CDR3 spans 15 residues. This chain's CDR3 is CASSLSGALGSPLHF. DNA for the CDR3: TGTGCCAGCAGCTTGTCAGGGGCATTGGGTTCACCCCTCCACTTT.

The V call is TRBV4-2, the J call TRBJ1-2; TRBD1 might be the D (6 bases). The CDR3 consists of 14 residues. Germline assignment: CDR1 LGHNA and CDR2 YNFKEQ. With 1 base removed from V and 5 bases from J, the gap between germline ends came to 11 bases. The CDR3 here is CASSQGDKTYGYTF. CDR3 in DNA: TGTGCCAGCAGCCAAGGGGACAAAACATATGGCTACACCTTC.

The gene calls are TRBV14 and TRBJ2-1; 7 bases map to TRBD1. V was pared by 4 bases and J by 4 bases, with 1 base of the junction left unmatched. This CDR3 is 13 amino acids long. Germline V gives CDR1 SGHDN, CDR2 FVKESK. The CDR3 region is CASSLGQYNEQFF. CDR3 sequence (DNA): TGTGCCAGCAGCCTGGGACAGTACAATGAGCAGTTCTTC.

The J gene is TRBJ1-2, the V gene TRBV6-1; TRBD1 matches 7 bases. The V gene end was trimmed by 3 bases and the J gene end by 7 bases; junction bases not matched to a gene: 8. CDR1 and CDR2 (germline): MNHNS, SASEGT. The CDR3 consists of 14 residues. The CDR3 coding sequence is TGTGCCAGCAGTGACAGGGGGAAGACTCGTGGCTACACCTTC. It encodes CASSDRGKTRGYTF.

The gene calls are TRBV18 and TRBJ2-7, with D maybe TRBD2 (6 bases). CDR3 length equals 15 residues. Germline CDR1 KGHSH, CDR2 LQKENI. V lost 6 bases to trimming and J lost 6 bases, with 21 bases between them. The CDR3 sequence is CASSPGRGRWGEQYF. CDR3 nucleotide sequence: TGTGCCAGCTCTCCGGGGCGGGGCAGGTGGGGCGAGCAGTACTTC.

CDR3 DNA sequence: TGTGCCAGCAGTTCCCCGGACAGGGGGGATGAAAAACTGTTTTTT. It is translated as CASSSPDRGDEKLFF. The rearrangement uses TRBV27 and TRBJ1-4, with TRBD1 identical over 10 bases. From germline, CDR1 is MNHEY and CDR2 SMNVEV (reference sequence). The length of the CDR3 is 15 residues. Unmatched junction bases numbered 5, after V lost 4 bases and J lost 6 bases.

V usage is TRBV18 and J usage is TRBJ2-3, with D tentatively TRBD2 (6 bases). V was trimmed by 5 bases and J by 4 bases, leaving 22 bases between them. CDR1 and CDR2 from the germline V gene are KGHSH and LQKENI. The CDR3 spans 17 residues. The CDR3 sequence: CASSDQELAGLADTQYF. Here the CDR3 DNA reads TGTGCCAGCTCAGACCAAGAACTAGCAGGGCTCGCAGATACGCAGTATTTT.